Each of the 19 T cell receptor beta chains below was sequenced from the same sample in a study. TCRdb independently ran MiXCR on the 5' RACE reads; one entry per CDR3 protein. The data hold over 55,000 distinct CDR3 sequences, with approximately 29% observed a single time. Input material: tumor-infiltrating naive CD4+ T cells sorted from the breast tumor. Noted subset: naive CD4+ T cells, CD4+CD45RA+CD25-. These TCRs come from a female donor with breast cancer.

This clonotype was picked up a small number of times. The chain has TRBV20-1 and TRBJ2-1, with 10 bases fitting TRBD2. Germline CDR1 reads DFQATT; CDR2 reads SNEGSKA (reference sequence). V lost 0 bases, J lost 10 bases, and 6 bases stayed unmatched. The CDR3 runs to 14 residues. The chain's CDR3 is CSARELTSGTEQFF. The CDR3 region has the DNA TGCAGTGCTAGAGAGCTTACTAGCGGGACCGAGCAGTTCTTC.

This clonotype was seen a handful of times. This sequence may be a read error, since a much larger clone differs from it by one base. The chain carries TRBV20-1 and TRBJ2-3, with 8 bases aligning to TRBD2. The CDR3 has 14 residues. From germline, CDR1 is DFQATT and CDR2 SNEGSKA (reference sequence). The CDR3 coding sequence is TGCGGTGCGGCAAGACTAGCGAGCACAGATACGCAGTATTTT. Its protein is CGAARLASTDTQYF.

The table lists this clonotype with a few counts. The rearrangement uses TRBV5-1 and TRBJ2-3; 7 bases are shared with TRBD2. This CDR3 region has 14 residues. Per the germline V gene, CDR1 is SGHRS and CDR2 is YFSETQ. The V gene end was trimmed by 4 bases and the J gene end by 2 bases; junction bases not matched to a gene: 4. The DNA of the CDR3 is TGCGCCAGCAGCCCGGGACTAAACACAGATACGCAGTATTTT. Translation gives CASSPGLNTDTQYF.

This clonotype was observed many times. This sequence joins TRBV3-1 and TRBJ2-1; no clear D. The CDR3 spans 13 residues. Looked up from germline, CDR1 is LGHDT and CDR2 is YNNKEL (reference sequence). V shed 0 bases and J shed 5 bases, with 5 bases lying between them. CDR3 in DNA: TGTGCCAGCAGCCAAGATCGGCACAATGAGCAGTTCTTC. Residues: CASSQDRHNEQFF.

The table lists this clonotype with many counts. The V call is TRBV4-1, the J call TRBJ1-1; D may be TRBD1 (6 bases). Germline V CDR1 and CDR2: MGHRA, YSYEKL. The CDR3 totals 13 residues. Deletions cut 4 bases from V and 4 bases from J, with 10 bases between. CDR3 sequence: CASSRGQSTEAFF. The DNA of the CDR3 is TGCGCCAGCAGCCGTGGACAGAGCACTGAAGCTTTCTTT.

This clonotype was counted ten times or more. CDR3 in DNA: TGTGCCAGCAGCTTCTCCCGGGGGGGCGGAGATACGCAGTATTTT. Translated: CASSFSRGGGDTQYF. V gene TRBV7-9 combines with J gene TRBJ2-3; 8 nucleotides agree with TRBD2. The ends lost 3 bases at V and 5 bases at J; junction bases unmatched: 7. The CDR3 is 15 residues long. The germline gives CDR1 SEHNR, CDR2 FQNEAQ (reference sequence).

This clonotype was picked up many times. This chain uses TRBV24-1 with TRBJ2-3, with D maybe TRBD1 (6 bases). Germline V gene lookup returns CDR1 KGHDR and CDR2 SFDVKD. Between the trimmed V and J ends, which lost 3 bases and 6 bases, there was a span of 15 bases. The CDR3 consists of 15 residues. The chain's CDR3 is CATSDGPGEMDTQYF. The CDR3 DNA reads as TGTGCCACCAGTGATGGGCCAGGGGAGATGGATACGCAGTATTTT.

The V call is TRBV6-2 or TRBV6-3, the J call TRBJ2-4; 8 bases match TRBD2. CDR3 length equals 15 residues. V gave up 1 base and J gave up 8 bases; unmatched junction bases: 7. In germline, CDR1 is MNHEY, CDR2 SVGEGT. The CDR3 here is CASSYFRSGGDIQYF. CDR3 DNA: TGTGCCAGCAGTTACTTCCGTTCGGGAGGGGACATTCAGTACTTC.

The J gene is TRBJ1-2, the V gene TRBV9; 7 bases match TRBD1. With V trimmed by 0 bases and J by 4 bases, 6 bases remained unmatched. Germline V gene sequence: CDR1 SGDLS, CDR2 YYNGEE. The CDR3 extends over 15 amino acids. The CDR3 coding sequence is TGTGCCAGCAGCGTAGATCTAGGGGGCTCCTATGGCTACACCTTC. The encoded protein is CASSVDLGGSYGYTF.

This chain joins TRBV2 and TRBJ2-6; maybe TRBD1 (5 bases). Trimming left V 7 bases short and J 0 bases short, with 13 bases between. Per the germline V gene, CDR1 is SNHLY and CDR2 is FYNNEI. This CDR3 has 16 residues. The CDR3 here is CASTRQGPSGANVLTF. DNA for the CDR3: TGTGCCAGCACTAGGCAGGGCCCCTCTGGGGCCAACGTCCTGACTTTC.

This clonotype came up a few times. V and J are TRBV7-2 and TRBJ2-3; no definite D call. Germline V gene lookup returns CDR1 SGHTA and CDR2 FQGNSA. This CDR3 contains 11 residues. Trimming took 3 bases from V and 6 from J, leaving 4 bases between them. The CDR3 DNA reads TGTGCCAGCAGCTTTGTGGATACGCAGTATTTT. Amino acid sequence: CASSFVDTQYF.

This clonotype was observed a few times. The CDR3 sequence is CASSPTGYQPQHF. The CDR3 DNA reads TGTGCCAGCAGTCCCACAGGATATCAGCCCCAGCATTTT. This sequence joins TRBV28 and TRBJ1-5; D is possibly TRBD1 (5 bases). This CDR3 has 13 residues. V lost 5 bases to trimming and J lost 5 bases, with 10 bases between them. Germline values: CDR1 MDHEN, CDR2 SYDVKM.

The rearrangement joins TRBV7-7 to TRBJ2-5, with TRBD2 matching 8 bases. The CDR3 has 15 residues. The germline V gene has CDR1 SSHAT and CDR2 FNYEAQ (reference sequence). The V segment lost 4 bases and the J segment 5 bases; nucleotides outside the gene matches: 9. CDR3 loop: CASSSSGTSGETQYF. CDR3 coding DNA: TGTGCCAGCAGCTCATCCGGGACTAGTGGCGAGACCCAGTACTTC.

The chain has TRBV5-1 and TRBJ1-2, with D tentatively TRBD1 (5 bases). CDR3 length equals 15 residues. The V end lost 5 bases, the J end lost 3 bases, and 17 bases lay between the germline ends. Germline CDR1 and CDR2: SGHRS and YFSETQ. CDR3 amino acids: CASSRQGRPYYGYTF. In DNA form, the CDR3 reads TGCGCCAGCAGTCGTCAGGGCAGACCCTACTATGGCTACACCTTC. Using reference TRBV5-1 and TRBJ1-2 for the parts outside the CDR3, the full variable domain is KAGVTQTPRYLIKTRGQQVTLSCSPISGHRSVSWYQQTPGQGLQFLFEYFSETQRNKGNFPGRFSGRQFSNSRSEMNVSTLELGDSALYLCASSRQGRPYYGYTFGSGTRLTVV.

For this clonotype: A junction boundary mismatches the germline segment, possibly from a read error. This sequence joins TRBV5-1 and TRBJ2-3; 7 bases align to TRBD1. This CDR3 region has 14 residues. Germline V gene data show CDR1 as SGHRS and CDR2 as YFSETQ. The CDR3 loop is CASSLATGPDTQCF. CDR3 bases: TGCGCCAGCAGCTTGGCGACAGGGCCAGATACGCAGTGTTTT.

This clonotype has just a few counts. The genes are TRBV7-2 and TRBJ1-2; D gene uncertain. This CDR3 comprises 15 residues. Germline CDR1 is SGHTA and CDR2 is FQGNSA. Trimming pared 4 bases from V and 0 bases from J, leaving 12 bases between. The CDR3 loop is CASSSLGPTNYGYTF. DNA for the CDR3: TGTGCCAGCAGCTCCCTAGGCCCTACTAACTATGGCTACACCTTC.

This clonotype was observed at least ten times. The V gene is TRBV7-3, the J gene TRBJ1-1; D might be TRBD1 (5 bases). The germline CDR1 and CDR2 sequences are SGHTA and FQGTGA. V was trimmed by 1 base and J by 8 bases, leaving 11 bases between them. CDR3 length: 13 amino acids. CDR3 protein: CASSLIQGDEAFF. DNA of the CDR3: TGTGCCAGCAGCTTAATCCAGGGTGACGAAGCTTTCTTT.

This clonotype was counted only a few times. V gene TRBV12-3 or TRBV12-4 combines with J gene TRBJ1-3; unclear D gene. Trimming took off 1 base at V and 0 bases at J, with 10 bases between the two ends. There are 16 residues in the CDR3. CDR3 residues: CASSLGRPFSGNTIYF. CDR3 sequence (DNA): TGTGCCAGCAGTTTAGGGCGACCGTTCTCTGGAAACACCATATATTTT.

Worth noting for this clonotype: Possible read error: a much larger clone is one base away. CDR3 DNA sequence: TGCGCCAGCAGCGCCGACAGTGCGGGGGCCAACGTCCTGACTTTC. It is translated as CASSADSAGANVLTF. This chain uses TRBV5-1 with TRBJ2-6; maybe TRBD1 (5 bases). The ends were cut back, 4 bases at V and 4 bases at J, with 12 bases in the middle. CDR1 and CDR2 from the germline V gene are SGHRS and YFSETQ. CDR3 length equals 15 residues. Together with reference TRBV5-1 and TRBJ2-6, the CDR3 gives the full variable domain: KAGVTQTPRYLIKTRGQQVTLSCSPISGHRSVSWYQQTPGQGLQFLFEYFSETQRNKGNFPGRFSGRQFSNSRSEMNVSTLELGDSALYLCASSADSAGANVLTFGAGSRLTVL.